The next 8 T cell receptor beta chains were all read from a single sample in a study of monozygotic twins with inflammatory bowel disease. TCRdb re-called the 5' RACE reads and gives one entry per CDR3 protein, without DNA. The sample's table shows about 420,000 distinct CDR3 sequences. The specimen sequenced was blood. The receptor set was obtained from a human donor with ulcerative colitis or Crohn's disease, or a healthy co-twin of an affected twin (not recorded which).

The genes are TRBV7-2 and TRBJ1-6; TCRdb outputs TRBD1, but without DNA this stays unchecked. The CDR3 has 14 amino acids. CDR1 and CDR2 (germline): SGHTA, FQGNSA. The CDR3 region is CASSFGTGDPPLHF.

The chain combines TRBV4-1 with TRBJ1-2. Germline CDR1 is MGHRA and CDR2 is YSYEKL. The CDR3 spans 15 residues. The CDR3 spells CASSKGAGGGYGYTF.

The V and J genes are TRBV2 and TRBJ2-1; without DNA, the TCRdb call of TRBD1 cannot be checked. The germline CDR1 and CDR2 sequences are SNHLY and FYNNEI. This CDR3 comprises 15 residues. CDR3 sequence: CASRGQGTPYNEQFF.

This sequence joins TRBV5-1 and TRBJ1-2; there is no DNA to check the TCRdb D call of TRBD1. The CDR3 is made up of 13 amino acids. Germline loops: CDR1 SGHRS, CDR2 YFSETQ. The CDR3 sequence: CASSITGDYGYTF.

The J gene is TRBJ2-1, the V gene TRBV5-5. This CDR3 has 13 residues. Germline V lookup: CDR1 SGHKS, CDR2 YYEKEE (reference sequence). The CDR3 protein is CASSVSTNNEQFF.

This chain uses TRBV4-2 with TRBJ2-4; TCRdb's D gene call, TRBD1, goes unchecked for lack of DNA. CDR1 is LGHNA and CDR2 is YNFKEQ in the germline V gene. CDR3 length: 14 amino acids. The CDR3 region is CASSQDKTENIQCF.

The V gene is TRBV6-1, the J gene TRBJ2-3; as DNA is missing, the TRBD1 call by TCRdb cannot be tested. Germline V lookup: CDR1 MNHNS, CDR2 SASEGT. This CDR3 comprises 15 residues. CDR3 amino acids: CASSRGSLSTDTQYF.

The chain has TRBV5-1 and TRBJ1-1; TCRdb's D gene call, TRBD1, goes unchecked for lack of DNA. The CDR3 runs 14 residues. Germline V CDR1 and CDR2: SGHRS, YFSETQ. The CDR3 protein is CASSLALGGAEAFF.